Sequencing of this T cell receptor beta chain was carried out in a study of cytomegalovirus exposure and HLA in healthy donors. Vbeta (60) and Jbeta (13) primers were used in the PCR. Libraries were prepared by immunoSEQ multiplex PCR; TCRdb keeps only in-frame clonotypes and omits some of them. Of 150,000 to 200,000 clones in the sample, around 85% were seen once. This clone was observed a few times. Germline-derived CDR1 and CDR2 are SGDLS and YYNGEE. The CDR3 totals 15 residues. Despite likely unrecorded immune exposures, the donors were nominally healthy at the time of sampling. The TCR comes from a man aged 40-55 years in good health and CMV-seronegative. V usage is TRBV9 and J usage is TRBJ2-5, with TRBD1 matching over 9 bases. The J call may be wrong; the DNA end is better matched by TRBJ2-7. Source material: PBMCs. Here the CDR3 DNA reads TGTGCCAGCAGCGCCAACAGGGGGCACGACTACGAGCAGTACTTC. Its translation is CASSANRGHDYEQYF.